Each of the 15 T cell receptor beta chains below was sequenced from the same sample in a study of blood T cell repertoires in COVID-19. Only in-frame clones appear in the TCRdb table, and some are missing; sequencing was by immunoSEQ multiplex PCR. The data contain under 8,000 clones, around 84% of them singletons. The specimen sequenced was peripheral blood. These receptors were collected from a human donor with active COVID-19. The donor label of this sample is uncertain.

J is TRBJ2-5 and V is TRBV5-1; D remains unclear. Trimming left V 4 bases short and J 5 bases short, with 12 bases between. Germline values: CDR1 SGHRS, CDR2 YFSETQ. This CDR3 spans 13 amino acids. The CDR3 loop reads CASSPQAGETQYF. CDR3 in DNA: TGCGCCAGCAGCCCGCAAGCCGGGGAGACCCAGTACTTC.

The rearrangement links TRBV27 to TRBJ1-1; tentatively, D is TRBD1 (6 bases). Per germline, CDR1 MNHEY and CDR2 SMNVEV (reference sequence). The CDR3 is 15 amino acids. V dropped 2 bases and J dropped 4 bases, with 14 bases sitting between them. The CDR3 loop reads CASSLAGEGSTEAFF. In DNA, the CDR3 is TGTGCCAGCAGTTTAGCAGGGGAGGGGAGCACTGAAGCTTTCTTT.

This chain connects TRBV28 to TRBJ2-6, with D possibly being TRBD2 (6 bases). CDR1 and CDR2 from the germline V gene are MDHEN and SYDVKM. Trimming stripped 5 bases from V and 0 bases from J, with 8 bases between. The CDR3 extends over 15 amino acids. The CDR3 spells CASSTGSSGANVLTF. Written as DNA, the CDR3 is TGTGCCAGCAGTACCGGGAGCTCTGGGGCCAACGTCCTGACTTTC. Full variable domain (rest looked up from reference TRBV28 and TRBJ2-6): DVKVTQSSRYLVKRTGEKVFLECVQDMDHENMFWYRQDPGLGLRLIYFSYDVKMKEKGDIPEGYSVSREKKERFSLILESASTNQTSMYLCASSTGSSGANVLTFGAGSRLTVL.

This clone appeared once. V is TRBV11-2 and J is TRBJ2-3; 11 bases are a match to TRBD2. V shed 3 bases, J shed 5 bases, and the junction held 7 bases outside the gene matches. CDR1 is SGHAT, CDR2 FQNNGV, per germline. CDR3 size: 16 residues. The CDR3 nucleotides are TGTGCCAGCAGCTTTCTAGCGGGAGGACTTAGAGATACGCAGTATTTT. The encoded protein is CASSFLAGGLRDTQYF.

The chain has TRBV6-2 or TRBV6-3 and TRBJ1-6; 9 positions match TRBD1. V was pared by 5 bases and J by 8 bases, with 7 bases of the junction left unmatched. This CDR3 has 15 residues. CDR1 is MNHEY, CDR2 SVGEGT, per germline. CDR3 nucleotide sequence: TGTGCCAGCAGTCGTCTCCGGACAGGGGATTCACCCCTCCACTTT. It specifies CASSRLRTGDSPLHF.

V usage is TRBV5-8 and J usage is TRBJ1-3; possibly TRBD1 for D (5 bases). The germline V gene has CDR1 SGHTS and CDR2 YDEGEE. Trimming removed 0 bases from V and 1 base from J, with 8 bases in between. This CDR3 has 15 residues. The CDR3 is CASSLARGSGNTIYF. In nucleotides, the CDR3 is TGTGCCAGCAGCTTGGCACGGGGGTCTGGAAACACCATATATTTT.

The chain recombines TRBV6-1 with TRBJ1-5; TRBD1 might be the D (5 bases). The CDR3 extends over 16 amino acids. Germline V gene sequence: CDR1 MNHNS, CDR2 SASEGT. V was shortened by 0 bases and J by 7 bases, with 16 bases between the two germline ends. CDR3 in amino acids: CASSEAVSGVGQPQHF. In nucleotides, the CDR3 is TGTGCCAGCAGTGAAGCCGTCTCGGGGGTGGGACAGCCCCAGCATTTT.

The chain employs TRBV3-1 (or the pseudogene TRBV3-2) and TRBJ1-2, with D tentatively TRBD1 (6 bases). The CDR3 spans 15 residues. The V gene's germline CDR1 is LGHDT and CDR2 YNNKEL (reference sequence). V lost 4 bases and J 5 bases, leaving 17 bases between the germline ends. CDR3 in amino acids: CASSLPGTRSYGYTF. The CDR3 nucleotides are TGTGCCAGCAGCCTACCCGGGACACGATCATATGGCTACACCTTC.

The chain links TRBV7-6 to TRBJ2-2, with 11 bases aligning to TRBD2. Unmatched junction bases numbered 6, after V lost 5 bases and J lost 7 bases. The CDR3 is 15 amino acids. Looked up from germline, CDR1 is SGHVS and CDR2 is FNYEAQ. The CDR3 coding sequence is TGTGCCAGCAGCCGTAGTAGCGGGAGGGACGGGGAGCTGTTTTTT. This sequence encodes CASSRSSGRDGELFF.

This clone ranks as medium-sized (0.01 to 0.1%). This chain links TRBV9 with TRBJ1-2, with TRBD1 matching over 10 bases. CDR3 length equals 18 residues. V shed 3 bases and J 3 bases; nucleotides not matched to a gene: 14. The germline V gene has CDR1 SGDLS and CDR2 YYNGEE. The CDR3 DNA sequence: TGTGCCAGCAGCGATACCAGACAGGGGGCATCCTATTACTATGGCTACACCTTC. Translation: CASSDTRQGASYYYGYTF. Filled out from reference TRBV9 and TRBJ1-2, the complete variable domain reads DSGVTQTPKHLITATGQRVTLRCSPRSGDLSVYWYQQSLDQGLQFLIQYYNGEERAKGNILERFSAQQFPDLHSELNLSSLELGDSALYFCASSDTRQGASYYYGYTFGSGTRLTVV.

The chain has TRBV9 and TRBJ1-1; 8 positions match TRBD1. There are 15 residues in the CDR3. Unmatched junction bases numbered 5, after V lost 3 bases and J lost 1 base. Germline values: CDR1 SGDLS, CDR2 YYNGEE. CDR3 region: CASSEAGGSNTEAFF. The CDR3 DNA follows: TGTGCCAGCAGCGAGGCAGGGGGCTCGAACACTGAAGCTTTCTTT.

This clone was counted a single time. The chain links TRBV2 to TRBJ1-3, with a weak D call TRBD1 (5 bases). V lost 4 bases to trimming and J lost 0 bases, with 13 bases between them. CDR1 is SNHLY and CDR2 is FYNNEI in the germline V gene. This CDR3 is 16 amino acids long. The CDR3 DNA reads TGTGCCAGCAGTGTCGTCAGGGCACACTCTGGAAACACCATATATTTT. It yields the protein CASSVVRAHSGNTIYF.

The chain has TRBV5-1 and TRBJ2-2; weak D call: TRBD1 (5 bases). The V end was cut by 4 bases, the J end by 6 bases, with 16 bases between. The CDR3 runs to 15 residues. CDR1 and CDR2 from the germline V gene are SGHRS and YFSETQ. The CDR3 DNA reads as TGCGCCAGCAGCACAGGAGACGCGGCCCCCGGGGAGCTGTTTTTT. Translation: CASSTGDAAPGELFF.

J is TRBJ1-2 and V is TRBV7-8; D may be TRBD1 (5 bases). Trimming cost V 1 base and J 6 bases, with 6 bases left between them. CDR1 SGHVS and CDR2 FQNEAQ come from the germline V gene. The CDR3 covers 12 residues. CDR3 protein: CASSLGGDGYTF. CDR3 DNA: TGTGCCAGCAGCTTAGGGGGGGATGGCTACACCTTC.

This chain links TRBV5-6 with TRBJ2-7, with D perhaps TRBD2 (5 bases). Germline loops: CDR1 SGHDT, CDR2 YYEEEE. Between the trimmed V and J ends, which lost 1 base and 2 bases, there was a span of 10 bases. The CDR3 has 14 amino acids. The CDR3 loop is CASSLSGSTYEQYF. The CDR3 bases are TGTGCCAGCAGCTTGAGCGGCAGTACCTACGAGCAGTACTTC. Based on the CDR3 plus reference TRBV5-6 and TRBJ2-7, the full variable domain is DAGVTQSPTHLIKTRGQQVTLRCSPKSGHDTVSWYQQALGQGPQFIFQYYEEEERQRGNFPDRFSGHQFPNYSSELNVNALLLGDSALYLCASSLSGSTYEQYFGPGTRLTVT.